This note documents a single TCR beta chain sequence. Its specificity is unknown. The method was immunoSEQ multiplex PCR; TCRdb's version includes in-frame clones alone and lacks a portion of them. The data show some 330,000 clones, 86% seen once. The source of the sample is a study of cytomegalovirus exposure and HLA in healthy donors. Study-wide findings and caveats: The authors listed around 150 TCR beta chains as cytomegalovirus-associated. Confirmation in vitro established that three CMV-associated chains were specific for CMV antigens.

The germline gives CDR1 SGHTA, CDR2 FQGNSA. The CDR3 is made up of 18 amino acids. V trimming: 0 bases; J trimming: 3 bases; junction bases outside the gene matches: 4. The donors were in the approximately 130-subject validation cohort, distinct from the roughly 670-subject first cohort. The chain combines TRBV7-2 with TRBJ2-1; 14 bases fit TRBD2. The sequence came from a young woman in good health and CMV-seronegative. Material: PBMCs. The CDR3 DNA is TGTGCCAGCAGCTTAGCGGGACTAGCGGGGGCGGGCTACAATGAGCAGTTCTTC. It is translated as CASSLAGLAGAGYNEQFF.